The 31 T cell receptor beta chains in this list originate from one sample, sequenced in a study of control samples from healthy donors and cancer patients. TCRdb keeps only in-frame clones here, not all; method: immunoSEQ multiplex PCR. This table has some 74,000 clones, 88% appearing once. Sequenced input: blood. These receptors all stem from a woman between 45 and 60 years old in good health.

This chain uses TRBV15 with TRBJ1-1; D is possibly TRBD1 (6 bases). Looked up from germline, CDR1 is LNHNV and CDR2 is YYDKDF (reference sequence). V was cut by 4 bases and J by 3 bases, with 12 bases left in between. CDR3 length: 14 amino acids. The CDR3 region has the DNA TGTGCCACCAGCACCCACAGGGCTTACACTGAAGCTTTCTTT. Its protein is CATSTHRAYTEAFF. The full variable domain, in which reference TRBV15 and TRBJ1-1 provide the parts outside the CDR3, is DAMVIQNPRYQVTQFGKPVTLSCSQTLNHNVMYWYQQKSSQAPKLLFHYYDKDFNNEADTPDNFQSRRPNTSFCFLDIRSPGLGDTAMYLCATSTHRAYTEAFFGQGTRLTVV.

V usage is TRBV4-1 and J usage is TRBJ2-7; 9 nucleotides line up with TRBD1. J lost 5 bases, V lost 0 bases, and 14 bases had no gene match. From germline, CDR1 is MGHRA and CDR2 YSYEKL. This CDR3 comprises 18 residues. The CDR3 sequence is CASSQDSLPGQGGNEQYF. The CDR3 coding sequence is TGCGCCAGCAGCCAAGATTCCCTCCCGGGACAGGGAGGGAACGAGCAGTACTTC.

The chain is built from TRBV5-1 and TRBJ1-3; a weak D match, TRBD1 (6 bases). This CDR3 has 17 amino acids. CDR1 and CDR2 (germline): SGHRS, YFSETQ. The V gene lost 0 bases and the J gene lost 0 bases, with 13 bases spanning the gap. The CDR3 protein is CASSLGLGQSSGNTIYF. In nucleotides, the CDR3 is TGCGCCAGCAGCTTGGGGCTCGGACAGAGCTCTGGAAACACCATATATTTT.

This chain links TRBV19 with TRBJ1-5; 7 nucleotides line up with TRBD1. Trimming removed 2 bases from V and 4 bases from J; junction bases left unmatched: 5. The CDR3 consists of 15 residues. Germline assignment: CDR1 LNHDA and CDR2 SQIVND (reference sequence). CDR3 loop: CASSIPGQYNQPQHF. CDR3 DNA: TGTGCCAGTAGTATACCGGGACAGTATAATCAGCCCCAGCATTTT.

This rearrangement joins TRBV30 to TRBJ1-2; no firm D call. CDR3 length equals 13 residues. In germline, CDR1 is GTSNPN, CDR2 SVGIG (reference sequence). Trimming removed 4 bases from V and 0 bases from J, with 9 bases in between. The CDR3 here is CAWMTEANYGYTF. DNA for the CDR3: TGTGCCTGGATGACCGAGGCTAACTATGGCTACACCTTC. The whole variable domain, remainder taken from reference TRBV30 and TRBJ1-2, is SQTIHQWPATLVQPVGSPLSLECTVEGTSNPNLYWYRQAAGRGLQLLFYSVGIGQISSEVPQNLSASRPQDRQFILSSKKLLLSDSGFYLCAWMTEANYGYTFGSGTRLTVV.

This chain joins TRBV4-1 and TRBJ1-2, with 11 bases aligning to TRBD1. This CDR3 has 15 residues. V lost 0 bases and J lost 4; bases outside the gene matches: 1. Germline values: CDR1 MGHRA, CDR2 YSYEKL. DNA of the CDR3: TGCGCCAGCAGCCAAGAGGGGACAGGGGGCTATGGCTACACCTTC. This gives the protein CASSQEGTGGYGYTF.

The chain recombines TRBV9 with TRBJ2-7, with 7 bases aligning to TRBD1. Germline V gene lookup returns CDR1 SGDLS and CDR2 YYNGEE. CDR3 length equals 15 residues. Trimming at V came to 1 base and at J to 5 bases, leaving 9 bases not matched to a gene. The CDR3 region has the DNA TGTGCCAGCAGCGTATCGACAGGGTATAAGGACGAGCAGTACTTC. Protein product: CASSVSTGYKDEQYF.

The chain couples TRBV30 to TRBJ2-5, with D perhaps TRBD1 (6 bases). This CDR3 region has 13 residues. The V end was cut by 2 bases, the J end by 5 bases, with 12 bases between. The germline V gene has CDR1 GTSNPN and CDR2 SVGIG (reference sequence). The CDR3, as DNA: TGTGCCTGGAGTAAACAGGGATTGGAGACCCAGTACTTC. Translation gives CAWSKQGLETQYF.

The chain links TRBV20-1 to TRBJ2-3, with D maybe TRBD1 (6 bases). V gave up 3 bases and J gave up 0 bases, with 13 bases separating them. The germline CDR1 and CDR2 sequences are DFQATT and SNEGSKA (reference sequence). CDR3 size: 15 residues. CDR3 bases: TGCAGTGCTAGTACAGGGACGGGTAGCACAGATACGCAGTATTTT. Translated, it gives CSASTGTGSTDTQYF.

This chain uses TRBV7-2 with TRBJ1-2; D is ambiguous. Trimming stripped 4 bases from V and 0 bases from J, with 6 bases between. The CDR3 is 13 amino acids. Germline V lookup: CDR1 SGHTA, CDR2 FQGNSA. For the CDR3, the DNA is TGTGCCAGCAGCTACATAGCTAACTATGGCTACACCTTC. Translation: CASSYIANYGYTF.

The CDR3 spells CASSLGDRVTDTQYF. CDR3 bases: TGCGCCAGCAGCTTGGGTGACAGGGTAACAGATACGCAGTATTTT. The chain uses TRBV5-1 and TRBJ2-3; 7 nucleotides agree with TRBD1. This CDR3 is 15 amino acids long. After removal of 0 bases from V and 3 bases from J, the junction contained 4 bases not matched to a gene. Germline CDR1 is SGHRS and CDR2 is YFSETQ.

The rearrangement uses TRBV2 and TRBJ2-3; perhaps TRBD1 as D (6 bases). V lost 8 bases and J 2 bases, leaving 8 bases between the germline ends. The CDR3 runs 12 residues. Germline V gene sequence: CDR1 SNHLY, CDR2 FYNNEI. CDR3 in DNA: TGTGCCAGCGGACAGATCACAGATACGCAGTATTTT. Its protein product is CASGQITDTQYF.

This chain uses TRBV21-1 with TRBJ1-4; TRBD1 is the table's D call and was not checked against the DNA. TRBV21-1 is labeled a pseudogene. The length of the CDR3 is 18 residues. The CDR3 region has the DNA TGTGCCAGCAGCCCCCCTCATAGATCCGGGACAGGGAACGAAAAACTGTTTTTT. It yields the protein CASSPPHRSGTGNEKLFF.

The V and J genes are TRBV18 and TRBJ2-3, with 10 bases aligning to TRBD2. CDR1 and CDR2 from the germline V gene are KGHSH and LQKENI. The CDR3 sequence is 17 residues long. V lost 3 bases, J lost 0 bases, and 6 bases stayed unmatched. This CDR3 reads CASSPQAGGRSTDTQYF. In DNA, the CDR3 is TGTGCCAGCTCACCTCAAGCGGGGGGGCGTAGCACAGATACGCAGTATTTT. Full variable domain (remainder filled in from reference TRBV18 and TRBJ2-3): NAGVMQNPRHLVRRRGQEARLRCSPMKGHSHVYWYRQLPEEGLKFMVYLQKENIIDESGMPKERFSAEFPKEGPSILRIQQVVRGDSAAYFCASSPQAGGRSTDTQYFGPGTRLTVL.

This clone has only one observation. The chain couples TRBV6-5 to TRBJ1-5; the D gene is possibly TRBD1 (6 bases). Per the germline V gene, CDR1 is MNHEY and CDR2 is SVGAGI. V lost 6 bases, J lost 3 bases, and 15 bases lay in between. The CDR3 extends over 15 amino acids. The CDR3: CASSNMNRANQPQHF. The CDR3 nucleotides read TGTGCCAGCAGCAATATGAACAGGGCCAATCAGCCCCAGCATTTT.

The gene calls are TRBV4-1 and TRBJ1-4, with D maybe TRBD1 (6 bases). The CDR3 spans 16 residues. Per the germline V gene, CDR1 is MGHRA and CDR2 is YSYEKL. Deletions cut 2 bases from V and 8 bases from J, with 18 bases between. In DNA form, the CDR3 reads TGCGCCAGCAGCCAAATCAAACAGGGTCGGCAGGAAAAACTGTTTTTT. Translation: CASSQIKQGRQEKLFF.

J is TRBJ1-1 and V is TRBV5-1; D is undetermined. The germline CDR1 and CDR2 sequences are SGHRS and YFSETQ. Trimming cost V 0 bases and J 0 bases, with 12 bases left between them. The CDR3 is made up of 16 amino acids. The CDR3 region has the DNA TGCGCCAGCAGCTTGGATTTGGTCGGCATGAACACTGAAGCTTTCTTT. Protein product: CASSLDLVGMNTEAFF.

The J gene is TRBJ1-3, the V gene TRBV12-3 or TRBV12-4; a possible D gene is TRBD1 (6 bases). V gave up 6 bases and J gave up 10 bases, with 13 bases separating them. The CDR3 sequence is 12 residues long. As DNA, the CDR3 is TGTGCCAGCAGCGACCCAGGGGCAACCATATATTTT. Its protein product is CASSDPGATIYF.

The CDR3 spells CASSQISGMNTEAFF. In DNA form, the CDR3 reads TGTGCCAGCAGCCAAATTTCAGGGATGAACACTGAAGCTTTCTTT. This chain uses TRBV14 with TRBJ1-1; D possibly corresponds to TRBD1 (5 bases). The CDR3 is 15 amino acids. The ends were cut back, 2 bases at V and 0 bases at J, with 10 bases in the middle. CDR1 is SGHDN, CDR2 FVKESK, per germline.

The rearrangement links TRBV4-1 to TRBJ1-4, with D unclear. Germline lookup yields CDR1 MGHRA and CDR2 YSYEKL. Trimming shortened V by 0 bases and J by 0 bases, and 17 bases separated the two germline ends. The CDR3 runs to 19 residues. CDR3 coding DNA: TGCGCCAGCAGCCAAGATGTAGGGCGAACATTCTCAACTAATGAAAAACTGTTTTTT. Translation: CASSQDVGRTFSTNEKLFF.

About this clone itself: The CDR3 does not close with the conserved phenylalanine or tryptophan, likely indicating a read error. The V gene is TRBV7-8, the J gene TRBJ1-5, with D hard to call. Germline CDR1 SGHVS, CDR2 FQNEAQ. The CDR3 contains 14 residues. CDR3 amino acids: CASNLGGVEQPQHC. DNA for the CDR3: TGTGCCAGCAACTTAGGCGGGGTGGAACAGCCCCAGCATTGT.

V usage is TRBV3-1 (or the pseudogene TRBV3-2) and J usage is TRBJ2-4; 7 bases fit TRBD1. The CDR3 sequence is 13 residues long. Germline V CDR1 and CDR2: LGHDT, YNNKEL (reference sequence). The V segment lost 5 bases and the J segment 7 bases; nucleotides outside the gene matches: 5. The CDR3, as DNA: TGTGCCAGCAGCTATAACAGGGGTAACATTCAGTACTTC. This sequence encodes CASSYNRGNIQYF.

This rearrangement joins TRBV2 to TRBJ2-5; D gene unclear. The CDR3 is made up of 11 amino acids. Per germline, CDR1 SNHLY and CDR2 FYNNEI. Trimming took 7 bases from V and 2 from J, leaving 5 bases between them. The CDR3 is CASMIQETQYF. The CDR3 DNA is TGTGCCAGCATGATTCAAGAGACCCAGTACTTC.

The chain is built from TRBV19 and TRBJ2-2; the match to TRBD2 covers 7 bases. CDR3 length equals 16 residues. From germline, CDR1 is LNHDA and CDR2 SQIVND (reference sequence). The junction had 11 bases not matched to a gene; V was cut back by 4 bases and J by 6 bases. Here the CDR3 DNA reads TGTGCCAGTAGTAGAGGGGAGGGGAGTAGCGCCGGGGAGCTGTTTTTT. This codes for CASSRGEGSSAGELFF.

The chain couples TRBV6-5 to TRBJ2-1; 9 bases map to TRBD1. The V gene's germline CDR1 is MNHEY and CDR2 SVGAGI. J was trimmed by 7 bases and V by 1 base; bases with no gene match: 8. The CDR3 spans 16 residues. CDR3 sequence (DNA): TGTGCCAGCAGTTACTTTAACAGGGGGCCGGCGAATGAGCAGTTCTTC. Residues: CASSYFNRGPANEQFF.

The chain is built from TRBV2 and TRBJ2-2; perhaps TRBD2 as D (5 bases). The CDR3 is 15 amino acids. The ends were cut back, 6 bases at V and 6 bases at J, with 17 bases in the middle. Germline V gene lookup returns CDR1 SNHLY and CDR2 FYNNEI. The CDR3 bases are TGTGCCAGCAGCCCACAGCGACTAACCGCCGGGGAGCTGTTTTTT. It is translated as CASSPQRLTAGELFF.

The J gene is TRBJ2-2, the V gene TRBV2; possibly TRBD1 for D (5 bases). This CDR3 contains 15 residues. Germline CDR1 and CDR2: SNHLY and FYNNEI. Trimming took 5 bases from V and 2 from J, leaving 12 bases between them. The CDR3 DNA reads as TGTGCCAGCAGTCTTTGGGGCTATAACACCGGGGAGCTGTTTTTT. Protein: CASSLWGYNTGELFF.

Worth noting for this clone: Other DNA sequences of this sample code for an identical CDR3. The chain uses TRBV19 and TRBJ1-5, with D hard to call. V shed 4 bases and J shed 7 bases, with 17 bases lying between them. The germline CDR1 and CDR2 sequences are LNHDA and SQIVND (reference sequence). This CDR3 region has 15 residues. CDR3 coding DNA: TGTGCCAGTAGTAGGGATAGGTCTTCTCAACAGCCCCAGCATTTT. This encodes CASSRDRSSQQPQHF.

The rearrangement joins TRBV28 to TRBJ1-2, with D hard to call. V lost 3 bases and J lost 4, with 12 bases in between. The CDR3 sequence is 14 residues long. CDR1 is MDHEN, CDR2 SYDVKM, per germline. CDR3 bases: TGTGCCAGCAGTTTGGAAAACCGTTTCTATGGCTACACCTTC. Residues: CASSLENRFYGYTF.

The V call is TRBV14, the J call TRBJ2-3; D is possibly TRBD2 (6 bases). The germline V gene has CDR1 SGHDN and CDR2 FVKESK. The CDR3 consists of 14 residues. With 0 bases removed from V and 6 bases from J, the gap between germline ends came to 10 bases. CDR3 DNA: TGTGCCAGCAGCCAAGACGTGGGGAGGGATACGCAGTATTTT. As protein: CASSQDVGRDTQYF.

This chain joins TRBV15 and TRBJ1-1; 12 bases map to TRBD1. The CDR3 runs 15 residues. With 5 bases clipped from V and 0 bases from J, the junction kept 1 base outside the gene matches. The germline gives CDR1 LNHNV, CDR2 YYDKDF (reference sequence). The CDR3: CATSGDRGLNTEAFF. CDR3 bases: TGTGCCACCAGCGGGGACAGGGGGCTGAACACTGAAGCTTTCTTT. The full variable domain, in which reference TRBV15 and TRBJ1-1 provide the parts outside the CDR3, is DAMVIQNPRYQVTQFGKPVTLSCSQTLNHNVMYWYQQKSSQAPKLLFHYYDKDFNNEADTPDNFQSRRPNTSFCFLDIRSPGLGDTAMYLCATSGDRGLNTEAFFGQGTRLTVV.